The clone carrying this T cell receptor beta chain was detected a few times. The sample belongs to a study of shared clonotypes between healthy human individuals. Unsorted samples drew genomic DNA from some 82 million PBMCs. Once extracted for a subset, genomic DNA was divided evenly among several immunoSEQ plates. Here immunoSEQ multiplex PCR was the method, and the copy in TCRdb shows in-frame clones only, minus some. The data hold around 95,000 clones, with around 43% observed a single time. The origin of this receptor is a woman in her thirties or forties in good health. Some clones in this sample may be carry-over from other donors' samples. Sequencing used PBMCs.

In DNA, the CDR3 is TGCAGCGTCGACAGGGGTAGCACTGAAGCTTTCTTT. Translating gives CSVDRGSTEAFF. This rearrangement joins TRBV29-1 to TRBJ1-1, with 8 bases identical to TRBD1. Germline CDR1 is SQVTM and CDR2 is ANQGSEA. V was clipped by 6 bases and J by 4 bases; unmatched bases: 4. This CDR3 region has 12 residues.